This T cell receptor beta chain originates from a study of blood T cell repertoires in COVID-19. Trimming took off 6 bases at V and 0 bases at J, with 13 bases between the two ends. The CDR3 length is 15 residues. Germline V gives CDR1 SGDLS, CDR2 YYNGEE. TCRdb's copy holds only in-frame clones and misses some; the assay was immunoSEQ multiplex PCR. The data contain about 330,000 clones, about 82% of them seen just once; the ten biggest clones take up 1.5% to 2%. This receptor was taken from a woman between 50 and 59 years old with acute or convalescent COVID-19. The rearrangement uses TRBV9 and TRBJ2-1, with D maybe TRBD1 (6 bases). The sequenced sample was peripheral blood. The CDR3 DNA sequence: TGTGCCAGCACTCGGACAGAGAGCTCCTACAATGAGCAGTTCTTC. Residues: CASTRTESSYNEQFF.